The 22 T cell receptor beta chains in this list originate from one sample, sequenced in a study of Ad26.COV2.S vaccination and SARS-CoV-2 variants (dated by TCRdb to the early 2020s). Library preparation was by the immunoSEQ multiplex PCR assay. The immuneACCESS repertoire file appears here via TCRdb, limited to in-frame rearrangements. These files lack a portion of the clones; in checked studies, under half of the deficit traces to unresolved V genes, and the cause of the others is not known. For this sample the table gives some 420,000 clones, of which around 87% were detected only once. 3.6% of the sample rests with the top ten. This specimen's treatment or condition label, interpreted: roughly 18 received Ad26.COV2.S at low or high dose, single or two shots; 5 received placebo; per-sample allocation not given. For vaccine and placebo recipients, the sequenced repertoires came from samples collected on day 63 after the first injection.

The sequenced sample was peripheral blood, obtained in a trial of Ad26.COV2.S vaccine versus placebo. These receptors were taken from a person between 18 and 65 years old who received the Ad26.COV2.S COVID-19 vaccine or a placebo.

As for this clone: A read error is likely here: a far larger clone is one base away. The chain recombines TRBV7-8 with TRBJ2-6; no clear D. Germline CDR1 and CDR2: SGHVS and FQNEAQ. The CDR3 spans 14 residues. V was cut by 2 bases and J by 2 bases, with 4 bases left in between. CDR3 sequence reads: CASSLNPGANVLTF. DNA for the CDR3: TGTGCCAGCAGCTTAAATCCTGGGGCCAACGTCCTGACTTTC.

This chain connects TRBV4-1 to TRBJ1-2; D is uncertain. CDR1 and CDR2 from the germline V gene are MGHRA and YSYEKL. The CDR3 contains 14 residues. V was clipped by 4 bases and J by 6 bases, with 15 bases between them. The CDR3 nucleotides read TGCGCCAGCAGCCTAATCCTGGGTCCGAATGGCTACACCTTC. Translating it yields CASSLILGPNGYTF.

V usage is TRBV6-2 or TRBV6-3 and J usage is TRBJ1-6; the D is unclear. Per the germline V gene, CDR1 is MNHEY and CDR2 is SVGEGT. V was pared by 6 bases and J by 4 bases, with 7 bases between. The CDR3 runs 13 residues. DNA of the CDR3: TGTGCCAGCAGCCTTGAGTATAATTCACCCCTCCACTTT. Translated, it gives CASSLEYNSPLHF.

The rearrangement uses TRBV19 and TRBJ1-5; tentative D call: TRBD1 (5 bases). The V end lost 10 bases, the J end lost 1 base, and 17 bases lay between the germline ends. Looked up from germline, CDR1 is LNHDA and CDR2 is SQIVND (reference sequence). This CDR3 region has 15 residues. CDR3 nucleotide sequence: TGTGCCACCTTGCCCGCCGGGGCCAGCAATCAGCCCCAGCATTTT. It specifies CATLPAGASNQPQHF.

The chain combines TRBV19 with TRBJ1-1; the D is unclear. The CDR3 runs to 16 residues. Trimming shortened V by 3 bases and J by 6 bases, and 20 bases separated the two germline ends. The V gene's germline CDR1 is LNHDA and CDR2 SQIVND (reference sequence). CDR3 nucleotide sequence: TGTGCCAGTAGTATGAGTAGGGCCCCTCGTGGCGCTGAAGCTTTCTTT. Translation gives CASSMSRAPRGAEAFF.

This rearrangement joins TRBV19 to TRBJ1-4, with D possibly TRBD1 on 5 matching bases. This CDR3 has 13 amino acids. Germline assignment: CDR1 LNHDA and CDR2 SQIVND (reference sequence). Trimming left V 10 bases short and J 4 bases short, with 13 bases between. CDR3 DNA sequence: TGTGCCACTGGACAAGGCTTTAATGAAAAACTGTTTTTT. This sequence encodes CATGQGFNEKLFF.

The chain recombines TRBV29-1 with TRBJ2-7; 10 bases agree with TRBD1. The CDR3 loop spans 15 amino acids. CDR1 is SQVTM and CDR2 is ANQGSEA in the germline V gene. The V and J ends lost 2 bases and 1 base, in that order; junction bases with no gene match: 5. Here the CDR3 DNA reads TGCAGCGTTGAACGAGCGGGACAGGGGTCCTACGAGCAGTACTTC. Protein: CSVERAGQGSYEQYF.

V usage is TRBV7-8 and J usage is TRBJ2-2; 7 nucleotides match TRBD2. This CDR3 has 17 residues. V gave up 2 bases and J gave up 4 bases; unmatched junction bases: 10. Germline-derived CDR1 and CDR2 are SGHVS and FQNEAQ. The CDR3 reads CASSLLPTSSGTGELFF. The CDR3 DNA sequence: TGTGCCAGCAGCTTACTTCCGACTAGCTCGGGCACCGGGGAGCTGTTTTTT. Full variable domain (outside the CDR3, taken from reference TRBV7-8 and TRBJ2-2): GAGVSQSPRYKVAKRGQDVALRCDPISGHVSLFWYQQALGQGPEFLTYFQNEAQLDKSGLPSDRFFAERPEGSVSTLKIQRTQQEDSAVYLCASSLLPTSSGTGELFFGEGSRLTVL.

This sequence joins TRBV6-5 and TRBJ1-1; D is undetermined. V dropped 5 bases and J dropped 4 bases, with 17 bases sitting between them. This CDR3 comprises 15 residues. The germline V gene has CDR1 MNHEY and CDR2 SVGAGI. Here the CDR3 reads CASSKSSRSATEAFF. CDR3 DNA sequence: TGTGCCAGCAGTAAAAGTTCTAGGTCCGCCACTGAAGCTTTCTTT.

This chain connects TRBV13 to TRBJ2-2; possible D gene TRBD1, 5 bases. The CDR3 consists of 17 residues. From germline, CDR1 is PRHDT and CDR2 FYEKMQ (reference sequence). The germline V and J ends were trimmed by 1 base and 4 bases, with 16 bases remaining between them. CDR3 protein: CASSLVRQRPTTGELFF. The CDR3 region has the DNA TGTGCCAGCAGCTTAGTTCGACAGCGACCGACCACCGGGGAGCTGTTTTTT.

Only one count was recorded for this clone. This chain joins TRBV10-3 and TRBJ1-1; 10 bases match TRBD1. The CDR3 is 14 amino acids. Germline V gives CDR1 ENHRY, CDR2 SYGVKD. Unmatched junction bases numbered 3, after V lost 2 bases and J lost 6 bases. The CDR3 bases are TGTGCCATCAGTGAGAGGGACAGGGGAGCTGAAGCTTTCTTT. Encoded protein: CAISERDRGAEAFF.

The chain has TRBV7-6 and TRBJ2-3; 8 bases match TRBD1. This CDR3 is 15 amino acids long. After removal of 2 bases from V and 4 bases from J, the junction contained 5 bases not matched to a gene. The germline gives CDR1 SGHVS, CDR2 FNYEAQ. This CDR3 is CASSLTTGVADTQYF. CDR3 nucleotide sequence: TGTGCCAGCAGCTTAACGACAGGGGTTGCAGATACGCAGTATTTT. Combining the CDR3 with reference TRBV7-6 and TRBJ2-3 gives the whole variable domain GAGVSQSPRYKVTKRGQDVALRCDPISGHVSLYWYRQALGQGPEFLTYFNYEAQQDKSGLPNDRFSAERPEGSISTLTIQRTEQRDSAMYRCASSLTTGVADTQYFGPGTRLTVL.

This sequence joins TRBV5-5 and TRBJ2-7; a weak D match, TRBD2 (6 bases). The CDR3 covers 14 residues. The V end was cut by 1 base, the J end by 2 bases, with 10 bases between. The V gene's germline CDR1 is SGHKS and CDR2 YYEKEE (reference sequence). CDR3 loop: CASSLTWGAYEQYF. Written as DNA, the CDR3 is TGTGCCAGCAGCTTGACATGGGGGGCCTACGAGCAGTACTTC.

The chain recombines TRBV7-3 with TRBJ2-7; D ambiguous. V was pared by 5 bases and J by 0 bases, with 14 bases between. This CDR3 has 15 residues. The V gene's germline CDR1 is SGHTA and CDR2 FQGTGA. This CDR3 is CASSPSHLISYEQYF. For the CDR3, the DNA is TGTGCCAGCAGCCCGTCCCATCTCATCTCCTACGAGCAGTACTTC.

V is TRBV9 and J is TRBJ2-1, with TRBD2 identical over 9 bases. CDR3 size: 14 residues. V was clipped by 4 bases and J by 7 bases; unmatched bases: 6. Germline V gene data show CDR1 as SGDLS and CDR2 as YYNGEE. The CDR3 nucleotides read TGTGCCAGCAGCCTTAGCGGGGGTAATAATGAGCAGTTCTTC. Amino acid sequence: CASSLSGGNNEQFF.

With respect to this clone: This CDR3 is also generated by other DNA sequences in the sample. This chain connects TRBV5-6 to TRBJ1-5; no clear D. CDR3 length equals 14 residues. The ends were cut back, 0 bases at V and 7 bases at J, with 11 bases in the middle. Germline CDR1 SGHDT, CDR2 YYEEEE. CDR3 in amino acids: CASSLGGRGQPQHF. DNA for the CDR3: TGTGCCAGCAGCTTGGGAGGACGAGGGCAGCCCCAGCATTTT.

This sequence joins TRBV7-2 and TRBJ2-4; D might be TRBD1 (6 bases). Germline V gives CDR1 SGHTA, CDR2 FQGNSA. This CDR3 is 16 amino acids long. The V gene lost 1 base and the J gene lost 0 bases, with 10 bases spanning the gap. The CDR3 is CASSLGRTVAKNIQYF. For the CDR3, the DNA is TGTGCCAGCAGCTTAGGGAGGACAGTAGCCAAAAACATTCAGTACTTC. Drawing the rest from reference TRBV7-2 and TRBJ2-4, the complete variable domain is GAGVSQSPSNKVTEKGKDVELRCDPISGHTALYWYRQSLGQGLEFLIYFQGNSAPDKSGLPSDRFSAERTGGSVSTLTIQRTQQEDSAVYLCASSLGRTVAKNIQYFGAGTRLSVL.

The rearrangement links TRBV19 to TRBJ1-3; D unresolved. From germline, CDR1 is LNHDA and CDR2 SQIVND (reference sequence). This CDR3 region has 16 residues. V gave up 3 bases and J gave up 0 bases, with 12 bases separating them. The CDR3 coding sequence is TGTGCCAGTAGTATCTCTGCCTTCAGCTCTGGAAACACCATATATTTT. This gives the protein CASSISAFSSGNTIYF.

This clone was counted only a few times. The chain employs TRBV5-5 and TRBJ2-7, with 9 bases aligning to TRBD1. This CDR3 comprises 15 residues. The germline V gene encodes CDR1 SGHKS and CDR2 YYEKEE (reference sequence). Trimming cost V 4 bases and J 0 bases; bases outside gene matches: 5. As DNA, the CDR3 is TGTGCCAGCAGCGGCCGGGGACAGGGCTCCTACGAGCAGTACTTC. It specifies CASSGRGQGSYEQYF.

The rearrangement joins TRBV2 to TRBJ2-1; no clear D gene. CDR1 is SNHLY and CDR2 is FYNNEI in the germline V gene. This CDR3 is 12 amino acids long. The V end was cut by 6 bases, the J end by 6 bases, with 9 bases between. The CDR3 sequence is CASSATVNEQFF. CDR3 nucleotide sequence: TGTGCCAGCAGCGCTACTGTCAATGAGCAGTTCTTC.

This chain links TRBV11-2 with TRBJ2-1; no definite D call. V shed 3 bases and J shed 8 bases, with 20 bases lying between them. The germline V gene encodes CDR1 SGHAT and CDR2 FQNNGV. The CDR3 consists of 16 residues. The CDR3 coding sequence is TGTGCCAGCAGCTTGATTCGAAGGAACTTGGGCCATGAGCAGTTCTTC. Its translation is CASSLIRRNLGHEQFF.

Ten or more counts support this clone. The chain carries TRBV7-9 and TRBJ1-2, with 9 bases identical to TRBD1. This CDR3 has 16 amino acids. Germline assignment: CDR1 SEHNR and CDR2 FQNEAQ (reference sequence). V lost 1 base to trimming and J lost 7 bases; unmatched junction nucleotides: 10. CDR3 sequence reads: CASSLGWTGTGPGYTF. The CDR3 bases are TGTGCCAGCAGCTTAGGCTGGACCGGGACAGGGCCTGGCTACACCTTC.